The 20 T cell receptor beta chains reported below all come from one sample, sequenced in a study of blood T cell repertoires in COVID-19. Libraries were prepared by immunoSEQ multiplex PCR; TCRdb keeps only in-frame clonotypes and omits some of them. The sample holds more than 80,000 clones, under 90% seen once. The sequencing sample was made of peripheral blood. All receptors derive from a human donor with active COVID-19. The donor label of this sample is uncertain.

CDR3 residues: CASSLIQGGMETQYF. CDR3 sequence (DNA): TGTGCCAGCAGCTTGATACAGGGAGGGATGGAGACCCAGTACTTC. This chain uses TRBV5-8 with TRBJ2-5; D is possibly TRBD2 (7 bases). V lost 1 base to trimming and J lost 5 bases, with 15 bases between them. The germline gives CDR1 SGHTS, CDR2 YDEGEE. This CDR3 has 15 amino acids.

V usage is TRBV5-1 and J usage is TRBJ2-5; the match to TRBD1 covers 9 bases. The junction had 13 bases not matched to a gene; V was cut back by 4 bases and J by 0 bases. The CDR3 is 18 amino acids. Per the germline V gene, CDR1 is SGHRS and CDR2 is YFSETQ. The CDR3, as DNA: TGCGCCAGCAGCCCGAGACGACAGGGGGTCCGGTACCAAGAGACCCAGTACTTC. Amino acids: CASSPRRQGVRYQETQYF. Drawing the rest from reference TRBV5-1 and TRBJ2-5, the complete variable domain is KAGVTQTPRYLIKTRGQQVTLSCSPISGHRSVSWYQQTPGQGLQFLFEYFSETQRNKGNFPGRFSGRQFSNSRSEMNVSTLELGDSALYLCASSPRRQGVRYQETQYFGPGTRLLVL.

This clone has only one observation. This chain connects TRBV5-5 to TRBJ2-2; D unclear. Per germline, CDR1 SGHKS and CDR2 YYEKEE (reference sequence). Trimming pared 3 bases from V and 7 bases from J, leaving 10 bases between. The CDR3 runs 13 residues. The CDR3 sequence is CASSSPRYGELFF. The CDR3 DNA follows: TGTGCCAGCAGCTCCCCGCGGTACGGGGAGCTGTTTTTT.

This sequence joins TRBV5-4 and TRBJ2-1; a weak D match, TRBD2 (6 bases). The length of the CDR3 is 15 residues. Germline CDR1 is SGHNT and CDR2 is YYREEE (reference sequence). V lost 4 bases, J lost 4 bases, and 15 bases lay in between. Here the CDR3 reads CASSIRGGIYNEQFF. CDR3 DNA: TGTGCCAGCAGCATCCGGGGAGGTATATACAATGAGCAGTTCTTC.

V and J are TRBV5-4 and TRBJ2-3; TRBD2 aligns across 13 bases. V shed 5 bases, J shed 1 base, and the junction held 10 bases outside the gene matches. CDR3 size: 18 residues. Germline V gene data show CDR1 as SGHNT and CDR2 as YYREEE (reference sequence). This CDR3 is CASRPTSGGATGTDTQYF. The CDR3 bases are TGTGCCAGCAGACCAACTAGCGGGGGGGCCACGGGCACAGATACGCAGTATTTT.

The CDR3 DNA reads as TGTGCCAGCTCACCATTGGGGAATACAGGGAACACTGAAGCTTTCTTT. This encodes CASSPLGNTGNTEAFF. The V and J genes are TRBV18 and TRBJ1-1, with a weak D call TRBD1 (5 bases). From germline, CDR1 is KGHSH and CDR2 LQKENI. Deletions cut 2 bases from V and 1 base from J, with 14 bases between. The CDR3 loop spans 16 amino acids.

This clone appeared a few times. The chain joins TRBV9 to TRBJ1-1, with TRBD1 matching 7 bases. With 4 bases clipped from V and 1 base from J, the junction kept 4 bases outside the gene matches. The germline gives CDR1 SGDLS, CDR2 YYNGEE. The CDR3 extends over 14 amino acids. CDR3 amino acids: CASSPRTGNTEAFF. CDR3 in DNA: TGTGCCAGCAGCCCACGGACAGGGAACACTGAAGCTTTCTTT. The complete variable domain, with remaining parts taken from reference TRBV9 and TRBJ1-1, reads DSGVTQTPKHLITATGQRVTLRCSPRSGDLSVYWYQQSLDQGLQFLIQYYNGEERAKGNILERFSAQQFPDLHSELNLSSLELGDSALYFCASSPRTGNTEAFFGQGTRLTVV.

This clone was observed at least ten times. The chain joins TRBV19 to TRBJ1-5; D is possibly TRBD1 (5 bases). Per the germline V gene, CDR1 is LNHDA and CDR2 is SQIVND (reference sequence). This CDR3 contains 15 residues. Between the trimmed V and J ends, which lost 2 bases and 7 bases, there was a span of 15 bases. DNA for the CDR3: TGTGCCAGTAGTATAACCAGCCAGGGAAGGCAGCCCCAGCATTTT. Amino acid sequence: CASSITSQGRQPQHF.

V usage is TRBV3-1 (or the pseudogene TRBV3-2) and J usage is TRBJ2-3, with D maybe TRBD2 (6 bases). The V end was cut by 1 base, the J end by 5 bases, with 16 bases between. Germline-derived CDR1 and CDR2 are LGHDT and YNNKEL (reference sequence). The CDR3 totals 16 residues. The CDR3 DNA sequence: TGTGCCAGCAGCCAAGTGACTAGACGGATTGGAGATACGCAGTATTTT. Its translation is CASSQVTRRIGDTQYF.

This rearrangement joins TRBV4-3 to TRBJ2-2; 8 bases agree with TRBD2. V lost 0 bases to trimming and J lost 0 bases; unmatched junction nucleotides: 6. The CDR3 runs 18 residues. Germline assignment: CDR1 LGHNA and CDR2 YSLEER. CDR3 DNA sequence: TGCGCCAGCAGCCAAGAAATGGCACTAGCGGCGAACACCGGGGAGCTGTTTTTT. This codes for CASSQEMALAANTGELFF.

This clone has a handful of counts. The chain is built from TRBV18 and TRBJ2-2; 13 positions match TRBD2. The CDR3 has 16 residues. Trimming removed 4 bases from V and 3 bases from J; junction bases left unmatched: 2. Germline assignment: CDR1 KGHSH and CDR2 LQKENI. The CDR3 sequence is CASSRGLAGDTGELFF. CDR3 nucleotides: TGTGCCAGCTCACGCGGACTAGCGGGGGACACCGGGGAGCTGTTTTTT. The variable domain in full, with the rest retrieved from reference TRBV18 and TRBJ2-2, is NAGVMQNPRHLVRRRGQEARLRCSPMKGHSHVYWYRQLPEEGLKFMVYLQKENIIDESGMPKERFSAEFPKEGPSILRIQQVVRGDSAAYFCASSRGLAGDTGELFFGEGSRLTVL.

The rearrangement links TRBV30 to TRBJ1-1, with D uncertain. Trimming took 1 base from V and 7 from J, leaving 7 bases between them. The germline CDR1 and CDR2 sequences are GTSNPN and SVGIG (reference sequence). The CDR3 length is 11 residues. The CDR3 reads CAWSGLYEAFF. For the CDR3, the DNA is TGTGCCTGGAGTGGTTTATATGAAGCTTTCTTT.

The V gene is TRBV6-7, the J gene TRBJ2-5, with TRBD2 identical over 9 bases. TRBV6-7 is sorted into the ORF group, with uncertain function. J lost 4 bases, V lost 6 bases, and 18 bases had no gene match. The CDR3 spans 18 residues. The CDR3 here is CASSNGQRGAPLGETQYF. CDR3 DNA: TGTGCCAGCAGCAACGGCCAGCGGGGGGCCCCCCTTGGAGAGACCCAGTACTTC.

The V call is TRBV3-1 (or the pseudogene TRBV3-2), the J call TRBJ2-2; 11 bases are shared with TRBD2. The V and J ends lost 4 bases and 1 base, in that order; junction bases with no gene match: 5. CDR3 length equals 17 residues. Germline V gene sequence: CDR1 LGHDT, CDR2 YNNKEL (reference sequence). DNA of the CDR3: TGTGCCAGCAGCCGCCCTGGACTAGCGGGGAACACCGGGGAGCTGTTTTTT. This codes for CASSRPGLAGNTGELFF.

V and J are TRBV28 and TRBJ2-7; D uncertain. Trimming stripped 7 bases from V and 6 bases from J, with 10 bases between. The germline V gene encodes CDR1 MDHEN and CDR2 SYDVKM. This CDR3 is built from 11 residues. CDR3 region: CASTVDSEQYF. The CDR3 nucleotides are TGTGCCAGCACGGTAGATAGCGAGCAGTACTTC.

J is TRBJ2-1 and V is TRBV7-2, with a weak D call TRBD1 (6 bases). With 1 base removed from V and 8 bases from J, the gap between germline ends came to 15 bases. This CDR3 comprises 15 residues. Germline assignment: CDR1 SGHTA and CDR2 FQGNSA. The CDR3 region is CASSLGGLGAHEQFF. The CDR3 nucleotides read TGTGCCAGCAGCTTAGGGGGGCTCGGAGCGCATGAGCAGTTCTTC.

This chain links TRBV27 with TRBJ1-2; D is possibly TRBD1 (6 bases). This CDR3 is 15 amino acids long. Germline-derived CDR1 and CDR2 are MNHEY and SMNVEV (reference sequence). V shed 5 bases and J shed 0 bases, with 13 bases lying between them. The CDR3 sequence is CASSKGGLANYGYTF. The DNA of the CDR3 is TGTGCCAGCAGTAAGGGGGGGCTAGCTAACTATGGCTACACCTTC.

V gene TRBV2 combines with J gene TRBJ2-5; 11 nucleotides agree with TRBD2. The CDR3 contains 15 residues. The V gene's germline CDR1 is SNHLY and CDR2 FYNNEI. The trim removed 6 bases at V and 1 base at J, leaving 4 bases unmatched. The CDR3 region has the DNA TGTGCCAGCAGCGCGGGACTAGCGGCCCAAGAGACCCAGTACTTC. This gives the protein CASSAGLAAQETQYF.

This clone was seen only once. The chain is built from TRBV7-2 and TRBJ1-2; 7 bases are shared with TRBD1. The germline V gene has CDR1 SGHTA and CDR2 FQGNSA. Trimming removed 5 bases from V and 7 bases from J; junction bases left unmatched: 10. CDR3 length equals 14 residues. CDR3 sequence: CASSIPGQLGGYTF. CDR3 coding DNA: TGTGCCAGCAGCATACCGGGACAGTTGGGTGGCTACACCTTC.

This sequence joins TRBV30 and TRBJ1-2; 8 positions agree with TRBD1. This CDR3 comprises 18 residues. The V and J ends lost 1 base and 0 bases, in that order; junction bases with no gene match: 13. Germline-derived CDR1 and CDR2 are GTSNPN and SVGIG (reference sequence). The CDR3 bases are TGTGCCTGGAGTGCACTACGTCAGGGGACAGGTGCTAACTATGGCTACACCTTC. It is translated as CAWSALRQGTGANYGYTF.